This T cell receptor (beta chain) was obtained from a study of T cell changes during pregnancy in multiple sclerosis. This CDR3 spans 16 amino acids. The germline V and J ends were trimmed by 0 bases and 1 base, with 10 bases remaining between them. Per the germline V gene, CDR1 is LGHNA and CDR2 is YSLEER. Profiled with immunoSEQ multiplex PCR; TCRdb holds only in-frame clones, not every one. Found here are 35,000 to 45,000 clones, more than 85% of them singletons; the top ten hold under 0.5%. The receptor was derived from a female donor in good health, enrolled as a control in a pregnancy study. The chain couples TRBV4-3 to TRBJ2-1; D might be TRBD1 (5 bases). The source was CD4+ T cells from peripheral blood mononuclear cells, collected in the second trimester of pregnancy. The CDR3 here is CASSQDGQGSYNEQFF. In DNA, the CDR3 is TGCGCCAGCAGCCAAGATGGGCAGGGATCCTACAATGAGCAGTTCTTC.